This note documents a single TCR beta chain sequence. TCRdb itself ran the 5' RACE reads through MiXCR, one entry per CDR3 protein. The table lists approximately 230,000 distinct CDR3 sequences, 6.5% of them singletons. The sample comes from a study of identical twins. V lost 0 bases, J lost 4 bases, and 6 bases stayed unmatched. This CDR3 has 15 amino acids. Germline V gives CDR1 SGHKS, CDR2 YYEKEE (reference sequence). These data were also filed under a second study, of T cells expressing NK-cell markers. Per that study: Among a handful of donors, these clonotypes also ranked first in the CD3+CD56-NKG2C+ fraction.

The sample consisted of CD8+ T cells sorted from blood. This chain joins TRBV5-5 and TRBJ1-1; 7 nucleotides match TRBD1. This clonotype was obtained from a woman between 18 and 29 years old in good health. CDR3 residues: CASSLVGPGGTEAFF. CDR3 bases: TGTGCCAGCAGCTTGGTCGGTCCAGGGGGCACTGAAGCTTTCTTT.